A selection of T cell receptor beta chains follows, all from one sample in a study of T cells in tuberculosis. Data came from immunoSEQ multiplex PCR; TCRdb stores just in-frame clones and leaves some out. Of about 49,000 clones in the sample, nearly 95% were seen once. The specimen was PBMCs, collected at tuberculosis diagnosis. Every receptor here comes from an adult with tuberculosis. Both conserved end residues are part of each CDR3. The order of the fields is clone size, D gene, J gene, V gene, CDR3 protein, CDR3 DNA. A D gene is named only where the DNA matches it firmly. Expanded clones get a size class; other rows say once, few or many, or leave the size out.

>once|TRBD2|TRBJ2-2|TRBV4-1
CASSQGPSGTGELFF
TGCGCCAGCAGCCAAGGCCCTAGCGGAACCGGGGAGCTGTTTTTT
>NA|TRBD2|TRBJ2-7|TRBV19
CASSALGTSGGYEQYF
TGTGCCAGTAGTGCGCTTGGGACTAGCGGGGGCTACGAGCAGTACTTC
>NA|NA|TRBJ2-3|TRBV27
CASSFRGADTQYF
TGTGCCAGCAGTTTCCGGGGAGCAGATACGCAGTATTTT
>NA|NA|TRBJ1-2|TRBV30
CAWSVANNYGYTF
TGTGCCTGGAGTGTAGCTAATAACTATGGCTACACCTTC
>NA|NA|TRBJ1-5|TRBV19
CASSMPGFNQPQHF
TGTGCCAGTAGTATGCCGGGTTTCAATCAGCCCCAGCATTTT
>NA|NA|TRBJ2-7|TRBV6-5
CASSYGRGAAYEQYF
TGTGCCAGCAGTTACGGGCGGGGAGCGGCCTACGAGCAGTACTTC
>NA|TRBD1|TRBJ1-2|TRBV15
CATSRAPGGLGYTF
TGTGCCACCAGCAGAGCTCCAGGGGGCCTTGGCTACACCTTC
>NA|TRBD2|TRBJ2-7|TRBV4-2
CASSRELAGDYEQYF
TGTGCCAGCAGCCGTGAACTAGCGGGAGACTACGAGCAGTACTTC
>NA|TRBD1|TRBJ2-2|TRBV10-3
CAISSSGTGYTGELFF
TGTGCCATCAGTTCCTCCGGGACAGGGTACACCGGGGAGCTGTTTTTT
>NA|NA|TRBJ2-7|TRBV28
CASSGLAPSSYEQYF
TGTGCCAGCAGTGGGCTAGCGCCGAGCTCCTACGAGCAGTACTTC
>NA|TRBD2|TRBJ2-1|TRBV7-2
CASSFSLLAGGNNEQFF
TGTGCCAGCAGCTTTTCCCTGCTAGCGGGAGGGAACAATGAGCAGTTCTTC
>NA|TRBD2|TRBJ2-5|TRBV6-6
CASKHSGVWGGETQYF
TGTGCCAGCAAACACTCGGGCGTCTGGGGGGGAGAGACCCAGTACTTC
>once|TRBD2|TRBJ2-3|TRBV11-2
CASSPGTSADTQYF
TGTGCCAGCAGCCCCGGGACTAGTGCAGATACGCAGTATTTT
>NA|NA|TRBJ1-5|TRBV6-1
CASSDGDLNQPQHF
TGTGCCAGCAGTGACGGGGATCTGAATCAGCCCCAGCATTTT
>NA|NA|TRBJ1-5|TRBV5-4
CASSLGDNQPQHF
TGTGCCAGCAGCTTAGGGGACAATCAGCCCCAGCATTTT
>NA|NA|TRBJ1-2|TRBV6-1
CASSVSGESRGYTF
TGTGCCAGCAGTGTTTCAGGGGAATCCCGGGGCTACACCTTC
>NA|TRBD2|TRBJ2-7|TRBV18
CASSPLRTSGPSYEQYF
TGTGCCAGCTCACCCCTTCGGACTAGCGGGCCCTCCTACGAGCAGTACTTC
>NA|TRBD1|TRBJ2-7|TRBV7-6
CASSRDRGLGEQYF
TGTGCCAGCAGCCGAGACAGGGGGCTGGGGGAGCAGTACTTC